These 9 T cell receptor beta chains were all obtained from the same sample, sequenced in a study of OX40 agonist ivuxolimab in advanced cancers. Only in-frame clones appear in the TCRdb table, and some are missing; sequencing was by immunoSEQ multiplex PCR. The sample contains fewer than 80,000 clones, over 75% of which appear only once. The sample here was CD4+ or CD8+ T cells sorted from blood, taken in a trial of the OX40 agonist ivuxolimab. These TCRs come from an adult with an advanced solid tumor such as melanoma, head and neck, liver or kidney cancer.

The chain recombines TRBV20-1 with TRBJ2-7; D is unresolved. The germline V gene encodes CDR1 DFQATT and CDR2 SNEGSKA (reference sequence). The germline V and J ends were trimmed by 6 bases and 5 bases, with 11 bases remaining between them. The CDR3 length is 11 residues. CDR3 nucleotides: TGCAGTGCGGAAAAAGGGAACGAGCAGTACTTC. The encoded protein is CSAEKGNEQYF.

V gene TRBV4-3 combines with J gene TRBJ1-1; D uncertain. The germline CDR1 and CDR2 sequences are LGHNA and YSLEER. The CDR3 is made up of 14 amino acids. V lost 4 bases and J lost 1, with 10 bases in between. CDR3 coding DNA: TGCGCCAGCAGCCTCTCTCCAGGGAACACTGAAGCTTTCTTT. This sequence encodes CASSLSPGNTEAFF.

The V and J genes are TRBV5-1 and TRBJ2-3; D tentatively fits TRBD1 or TRBD2 (6 bases each). CDR1 SGHRS and CDR2 YFSETQ come from the germline V gene. Trimming shortened V by 6 bases and J by 5 bases, and 13 bases separated the two germline ends. The CDR3 has 13 amino acids. The CDR3 nucleotides read TGCGCCAGCAACGGGGGCCAGGGAGATACGCAGTATTTT. Its protein product is CASNGGQGDTQYF.

V usage is TRBV10-3 and J usage is TRBJ2-3; 10 nucleotides agree with TRBD1. V gave up 5 bases and J gave up 0 bases; unmatched junction bases: 5. The CDR3 sequence is 16 residues long. CDR1 and CDR2 (germline): ENHRY, SYGVKD. The CDR3 here is CAISLGQGESTDTQYF. The DNA of the CDR3 is TGTGCCATCAGTCTTGGACAGGGGGAAAGCACAGATACGCAGTATTTT.

The chain combines TRBV9 with TRBJ2-1, with 10 bases identical to TRBD1. The CDR3 is 16 amino acids. Unmatched junction bases numbered 9, after V lost 1 base and J lost 8 bases. From germline, CDR1 is SGDLS and CDR2 YYNGEE. CDR3: CASSVPGTGVLDEQFF. Written as DNA, the CDR3 is TGTGCCAGCAGCGTACCCGGGACAGGGGTTTTAGATGAGCAGTTCTTC.

A few counts support this clone. The rearrangement uses TRBV19 and TRBJ1-5; D gene uncertain. The CDR3 is 15 residues long. Germline CDR1 and CDR2: LNHDA and SQIVND (reference sequence). V was clipped by 6 bases and J by 4 bases, with 16 bases between them. The CDR3 DNA follows: TGTGCCAGTAGCCCTTATGGGAGAGGAAATCAGCCCCAGCATTTT. Translating it yields CASSPYGRGNQPQHF.

The chain links TRBV9 to TRBJ1-2; 7 nucleotides agree with TRBD1. V gave up 5 bases and J gave up 0 bases; unmatched junction bases: 4. Germline V lookup: CDR1 SGDLS, CDR2 YYNGEE. The CDR3 is made up of 14 amino acids. CDR3: CASRAGGSNYGYTF. The CDR3, as DNA: TGTGCCAGCAGAGCAGGGGGTTCTAACTATGGCTACACCTTC.

The rearrangement joins TRBV27 to TRBJ1-1; D is undetermined. This CDR3 has 15 amino acids. CDR1 is MNHEY, CDR2 SMNVEV, per germline (reference sequence). Trimming left V 5 bases short and J 3 bases short, with 16 bases between. The CDR3 is CASSKRSGYHTEAFF. CDR3 DNA sequence: TGTGCCAGCAGTAAACGATCCGGGTATCACACTGAAGCTTTCTTT.

The rearrangement uses TRBV28 and TRBJ1-2; D remains ambiguous. The germline V gene has CDR1 MDHEN and CDR2 SYDVKM. Trimming stripped 11 bases from V and 3 bases from J, with 13 bases between. CDR3 length: 12 residues. The CDR3 loop reads CAAKRPDYGYTF. The CDR3 DNA reads TGTGCCGCCAAGCGGCCCGACTATGGCTACACCTTC.